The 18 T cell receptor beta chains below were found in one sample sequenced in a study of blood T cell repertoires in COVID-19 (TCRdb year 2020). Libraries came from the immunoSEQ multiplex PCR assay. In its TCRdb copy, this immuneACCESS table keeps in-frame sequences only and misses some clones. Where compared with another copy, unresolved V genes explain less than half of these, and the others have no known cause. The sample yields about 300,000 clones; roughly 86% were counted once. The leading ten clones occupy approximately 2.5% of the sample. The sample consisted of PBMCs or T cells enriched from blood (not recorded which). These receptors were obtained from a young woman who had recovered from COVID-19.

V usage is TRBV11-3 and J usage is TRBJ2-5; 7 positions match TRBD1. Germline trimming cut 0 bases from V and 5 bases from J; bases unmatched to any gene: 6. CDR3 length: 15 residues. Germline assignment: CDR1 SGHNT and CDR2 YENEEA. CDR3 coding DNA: TGTGCCAGCAGCTTAGACCGACAGGGCGATGAGACCCAGTACTTC. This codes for CASSLDRQGDETQYF.

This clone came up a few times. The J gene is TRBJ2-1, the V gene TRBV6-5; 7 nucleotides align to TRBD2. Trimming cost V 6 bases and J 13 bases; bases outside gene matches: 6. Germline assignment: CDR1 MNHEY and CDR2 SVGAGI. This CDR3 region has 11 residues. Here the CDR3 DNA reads TGTGCCAGCAGATCCCGACTAGCCCAGTTCTTC. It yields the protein CASRSRLAQFF.

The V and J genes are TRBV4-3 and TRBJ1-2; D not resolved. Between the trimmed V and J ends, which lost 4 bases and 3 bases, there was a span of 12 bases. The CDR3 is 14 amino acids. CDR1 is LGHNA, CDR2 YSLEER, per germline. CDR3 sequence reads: CASSLLGGYYGYTF. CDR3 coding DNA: TGCGCCAGCAGCCTCCTCGGCGGCTACTATGGCTACACCTTC.

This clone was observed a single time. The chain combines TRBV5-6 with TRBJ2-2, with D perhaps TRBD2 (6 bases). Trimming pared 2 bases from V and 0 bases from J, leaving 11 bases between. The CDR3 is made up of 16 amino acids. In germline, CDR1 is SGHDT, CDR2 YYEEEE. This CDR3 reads CASSFPGGTNTGELFF. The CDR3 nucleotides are TGTGCCAGCAGCTTCCCCGGCGGGACGAACACCGGGGAGCTGTTTTTT.

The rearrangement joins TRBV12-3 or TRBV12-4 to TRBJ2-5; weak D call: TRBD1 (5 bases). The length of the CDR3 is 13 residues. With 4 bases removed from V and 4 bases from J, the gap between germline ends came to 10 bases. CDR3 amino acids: CASSSTDSETQYF. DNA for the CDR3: TGTGCCAGCAGTTCGACAGACTCAGAGACCCAGTACTTC.

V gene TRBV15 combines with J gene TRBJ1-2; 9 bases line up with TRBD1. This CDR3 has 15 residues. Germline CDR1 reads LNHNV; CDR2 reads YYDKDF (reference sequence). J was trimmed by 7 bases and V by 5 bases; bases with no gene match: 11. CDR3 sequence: CATSGGGQGGSGYTF. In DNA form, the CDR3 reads TGTGCCACCAGCGGTGGGGGACAGGGCGGCTCTGGCTACACCTTC.

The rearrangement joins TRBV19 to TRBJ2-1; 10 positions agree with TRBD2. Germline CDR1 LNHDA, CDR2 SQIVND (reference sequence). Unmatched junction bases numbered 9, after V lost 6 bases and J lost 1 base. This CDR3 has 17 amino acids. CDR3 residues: CASRTSGGASSYNEQFF. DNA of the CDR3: TGTGCCAGTAGGACCAGCGGGGGGGCTTCGTCCTACAATGAGCAGTTCTTC.

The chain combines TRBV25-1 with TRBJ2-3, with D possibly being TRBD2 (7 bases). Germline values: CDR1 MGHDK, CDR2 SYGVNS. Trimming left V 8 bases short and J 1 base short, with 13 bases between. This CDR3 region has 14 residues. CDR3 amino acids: CASARGGGTDTQYF. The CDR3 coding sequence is TGTGCCAGCGCCAGGGGAGGGGGCACAGATACGCAGTATTTT.

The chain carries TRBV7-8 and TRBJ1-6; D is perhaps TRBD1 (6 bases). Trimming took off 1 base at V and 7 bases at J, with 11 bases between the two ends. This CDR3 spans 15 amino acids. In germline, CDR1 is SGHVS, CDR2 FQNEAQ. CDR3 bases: TGTGCCAGCAGCTTAGGGGGACAACTAAATTCACCCCTCCACTTT. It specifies CASSLGGQLNSPLHF.

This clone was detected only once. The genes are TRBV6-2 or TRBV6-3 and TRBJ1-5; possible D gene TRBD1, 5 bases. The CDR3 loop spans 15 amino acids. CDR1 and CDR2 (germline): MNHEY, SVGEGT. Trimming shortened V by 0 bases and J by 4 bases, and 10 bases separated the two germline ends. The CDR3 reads CASSYSGGFNQPQHF. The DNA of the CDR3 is TGTGCCAGCAGTTACTCGGGGGGGTTTAATCAGCCCCAGCATTTT.

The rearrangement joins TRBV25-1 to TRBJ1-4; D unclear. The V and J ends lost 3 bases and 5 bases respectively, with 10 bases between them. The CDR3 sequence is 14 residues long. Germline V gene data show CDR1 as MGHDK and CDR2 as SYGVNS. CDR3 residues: CASSDFSENEKLFF. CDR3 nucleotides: TGTGCCAGCAGTGATTTCAGCGAGAATGAAAAACTGTTTTTT.

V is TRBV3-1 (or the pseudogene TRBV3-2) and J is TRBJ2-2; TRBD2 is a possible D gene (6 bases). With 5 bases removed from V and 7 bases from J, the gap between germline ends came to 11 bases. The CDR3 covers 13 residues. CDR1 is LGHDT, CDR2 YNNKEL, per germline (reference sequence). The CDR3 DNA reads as TGTGCCAGCAGCGGAGGGGCGGGCGGGGAGCTGTTTTTT. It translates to CASSGGAGGELFF.

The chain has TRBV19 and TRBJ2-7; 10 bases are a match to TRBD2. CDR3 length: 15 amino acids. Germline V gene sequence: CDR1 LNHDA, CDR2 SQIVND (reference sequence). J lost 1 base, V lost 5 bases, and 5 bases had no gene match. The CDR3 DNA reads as TGTGCCAGTAGTCGACTAGCGGGTGGGTCCTACGAGCAGTACTTC. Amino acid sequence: CASSRLAGGSYEQYF. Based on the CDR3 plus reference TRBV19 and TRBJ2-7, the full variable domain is DGGITQSPKYLFRKEGQNVTLSCEQNLNHDAMYWYRQDPGQGLRLIYYSQIVNDFQKGDIAEGYSVSREKKESFPLTVTSAQKNPTAFYLCASSRLAGGSYEQYFGPGTRLTVT.

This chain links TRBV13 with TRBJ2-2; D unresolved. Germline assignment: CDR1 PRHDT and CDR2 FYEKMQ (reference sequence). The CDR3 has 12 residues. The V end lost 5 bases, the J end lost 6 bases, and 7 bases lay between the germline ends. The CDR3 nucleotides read TGTGCCAGCAGCCACGGTGCCGGGGAGCTGTTTTTT. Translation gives CASSHGAGELFF.

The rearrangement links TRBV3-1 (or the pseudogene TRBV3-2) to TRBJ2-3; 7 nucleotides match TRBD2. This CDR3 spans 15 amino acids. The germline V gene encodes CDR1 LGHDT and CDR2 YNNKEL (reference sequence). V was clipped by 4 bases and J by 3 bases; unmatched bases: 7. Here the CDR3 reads CASSPFGRETDTQYF. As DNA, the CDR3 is TGTGCCAGCAGCCCCTTTGGGCGGGAGACAGATACGCAGTATTTT.

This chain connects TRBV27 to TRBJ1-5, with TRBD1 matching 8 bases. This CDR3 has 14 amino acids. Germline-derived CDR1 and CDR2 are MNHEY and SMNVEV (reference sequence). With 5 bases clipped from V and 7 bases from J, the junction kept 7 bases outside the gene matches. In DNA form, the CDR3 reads TGTGCCAGCAGTCTACTACAGGGGGGCCAGCCCCAGCATTTT. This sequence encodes CASSLLQGGQPQHF.

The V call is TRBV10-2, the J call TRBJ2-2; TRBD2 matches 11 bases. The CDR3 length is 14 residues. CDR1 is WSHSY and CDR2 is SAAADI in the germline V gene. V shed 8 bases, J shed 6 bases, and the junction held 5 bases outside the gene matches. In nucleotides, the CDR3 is TGCGCCAGCGCCCTAGCGGGGGGATCCGGGGAGCTGTTTTTT. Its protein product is CASALAGGSGELFF.

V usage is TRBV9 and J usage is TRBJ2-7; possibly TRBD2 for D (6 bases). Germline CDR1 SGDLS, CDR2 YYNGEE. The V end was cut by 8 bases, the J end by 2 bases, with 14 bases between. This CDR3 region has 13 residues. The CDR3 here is CASGPSVTYEQYF. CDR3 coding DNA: TGTGCCAGTGGACCTAGCGTCACCTACGAGCAGTACTTC.